Each of the 30 T cell receptor beta chains below was sequenced from the same sample in a study of shared clonotypes between healthy human individuals. CD8 cells classed as naive were CD45RO-negative and positively selected for CCR7, excluding terminally differentiated effector memory CD45RA+ cells. Generated by immunoSEQ multiplex PCR, the TCRdb table keeps only in-frame clones and is missing some. The profile covers almost 700,000 clones, with around 92% appearing a single time and about 24% taken by the ten largest. Sequenced sample: naive CD8+ T cells sorted from blood. Every receptor here comes from a man aged 30-40 years in good health.

This chain links TRBV27 with TRBJ2-2; D is undetermined. Germline-derived CDR1 and CDR2 are MNHEY and SMNVEV (reference sequence). The CDR3 loop spans 14 amino acids. The ends were cut back, 5 bases at V and 0 bases at J, with 7 bases in the middle. This chain's CDR3 is CASSPSANTGELFF. DNA for the CDR3: TGTGCCAGCAGTCCTTCAGCGAACACCGGGGAGCTGTTTTTT.

The V gene is TRBV15, the J gene TRBJ2-7, with 8 nucleotides matching TRBD1. Unmatched junction bases numbered 4, after V lost 8 bases and J lost 1 base. The length of the CDR3 is 13 residues. Looked up from germline, CDR1 is LNHNV and CDR2 is YYDKDF (reference sequence). In DNA form, the CDR3 reads TGTGCCACCTCGGACAGGGATTCCTACGAGCAGTACTTC. Amino acid sequence: CATSDRDSYEQYF.

The chain has TRBV10-2 and TRBJ1-1; D uncertain. The V end was cut by 6 bases, the J end by 3 bases, with 8 bases between. The germline V gene has CDR1 WSHSY and CDR2 SAAADI. The CDR3 is 12 residues long. CDR3 residues: CASRILDTEAFF. The CDR3 bases are TGCGCCAGCAGGATACTGGACACTGAAGCTTTCTTT.

Only a few counts were recorded for this clone. Other DNA sequences within the sample encode an identical CDR3. The J gene is TRBJ2-7, the V gene TRBV27; 9 nucleotides line up with TRBD2. The CDR3 totals 14 residues. Germline CDR1 MNHEY, CDR2 SMNVEV (reference sequence). V lost 4 bases and J lost 3; bases outside the gene matches: 4. DNA of the CDR3: TGTGCCAGCAGTTCGGGACTAGCTGGCTACGAGCAGTACTTC. Its translation is CASSSGLAGYEQYF.

This chain's CDR3 is CASSHGPAYEQYF. In nucleotides, the CDR3 is TGTGCCAGCAGCCACGGGCCGGCCTACGAGCAGTACTTC. V usage is TRBV7-8 and J usage is TRBJ2-7, with D unclear. This CDR3 contains 13 residues. V gave up 5 bases and J gave up 2 bases, with 10 bases separating them. From germline, CDR1 is SGHVS and CDR2 FQNEAQ.

The chain couples TRBV7-9 to TRBJ2-2; D may match TRBD1 or TRBD2 (5 bases each). Germline V gives CDR1 SEHNR, CDR2 FQNEAQ (reference sequence). The CDR3 sequence is 12 residues long. Trimming pared 3 bases from V and 8 bases from J, leaving 7 bases between. CDR3 amino acids: CASSFGGGELFF. As DNA, the CDR3 is TGTGCCAGCAGCTTTGGGGGAGGGGAGCTGTTTTTT.

This sequence joins TRBV27 and TRBJ2-3; 7 bases are shared with TRBD1. V lost 1 base and J lost 4; bases outside the gene matches: 5. The germline CDR1 and CDR2 sequences are MNHEY and SMNVEV (reference sequence). The CDR3 totals 15 residues. The CDR3 sequence is CASSLYTGVPDTQYF. The CDR3 region has the DNA TGTGCCAGCAGTTTATACACAGGGGTGCCAGATACGCAGTATTTT.

The chain recombines TRBV7-9 with TRBJ2-5, with 9 nucleotides matching TRBD1. This CDR3 region has 15 residues. The V segment lost 9 bases and the J segment 1 base; nucleotides outside the gene matches: 9. The germline CDR1 and CDR2 sequences are SEHNR and FQNEAQ (reference sequence). CDR3 DNA sequence: TGTGCCAGTAAACAGGGGGCACCTTCCCAAGAGACCCAGTACTTC. Translated: CASKQGAPSQETQYF.

The V and J genes are TRBV27 and TRBJ2-1; the match to TRBD2 covers 9 bases. The CDR3 extends over 14 amino acids. Germline assignment: CDR1 MNHEY and CDR2 SMNVEV (reference sequence). V was clipped by 5 bases and J by 8 bases; unmatched bases: 7. CDR3: CASSTRTSVDEQFF. CDR3 DNA sequence: TGTGCCAGCAGTACGCGGACTAGCGTGGATGAGCAGTTCTTC.

The V gene is TRBV6-5, the J gene TRBJ2-7, with TRBD1 identical over 7 bases. There are 12 residues in the CDR3. Losses at the gene ends were 4 bases for V and 5 bases for J; bases not matched to a gene: 2. Germline CDR1 and CDR2: MNHEY and SVGAGI. As DNA, the CDR3 is TGTGCCAGCAGTTGGGACAGCAACGAGCAGTACTTC. It encodes CASSWDSNEQYF.

The chain uses TRBV27 and TRBJ2-5; D may be TRBD1 (5 bases). The V end was cut by 4 bases, the J end by 5 bases, with 17 bases between. Germline CDR1 reads MNHEY; CDR2 reads SMNVEV (reference sequence). This CDR3 is built from 15 residues. CDR3 DNA sequence: TGTGCCAGCAGTTCGCCCAGGGTGGGTGTGGAGACCCAGTACTTC. Residues: CASSSPRVGVETQYF.

The rearrangement uses TRBV29-1 and TRBJ2-7; 13 bases align to TRBD2. J was trimmed by 7 bases and V by 7 bases; bases with no gene match: 13. CDR3 length: 15 residues. Per the germline V gene, CDR1 is SQVTM and CDR2 is ANQGSEA. The CDR3 bases are TGCAGCGCCACATCCGGGACTAGCGGGATGGGTGAGCAGTACTTC. Its translation: CSATSGTSGMGEQYF.

This chain links TRBV27 with TRBJ1-3; D call uncertain. The germline V gene encodes CDR1 MNHEY and CDR2 SMNVEV (reference sequence). V shed 4 bases and J shed 5 bases, with 9 bases lying between them. CDR3 length: 13 amino acids. The CDR3 is CASSSALRNTIYF. The CDR3 DNA sequence: TGTGCCAGCAGTTCCGCCCTGAGAAACACCATATATTTT.

The chain uses TRBV9 and TRBJ2-5, with 7 bases lining up with TRBD1. This CDR3 has 15 residues. Germline V CDR1 and CDR2: SGDLS, YYNGEE. V trimming: 3 bases; J trimming: 0 bases; junction bases outside the gene matches: 5. CDR3 residues: CASSAPQGNQETQYF. The DNA of the CDR3 is TGTGCCAGCAGCGCGCCACAGGGGAACCAAGAGACCCAGTACTTC.

This clone has a single count. This chain joins TRBV27 and TRBJ2-7; 7 bases map to TRBD1. Unmatched junction bases numbered 8, after V lost 6 bases and J lost 3 bases. The CDR3 is 14 residues long. Per the germline V gene, CDR1 is MNHEY and CDR2 is SMNVEV (reference sequence). DNA of the CDR3: TGTGCCAGCAGCTCTTACAGGGGCAACTACGAGCAGTACTTC. Protein product: CASSSYRGNYEQYF.

The chain carries TRBV7-9 and TRBJ2-7, with D perhaps matching TRBD2 (6 bases). The CDR3 consists of 13 residues. Germline values: CDR1 SEHNR, CDR2 FQNEAQ (reference sequence). The V gene lost 6 bases and the J gene lost 4 bases, with 13 bases spanning the gap. CDR3 protein: CASRVGTLYEQYF. The DNA for the CDR3 is TGTGCCAGCAGAGTGGGGACTCTATACGAGCAGTACTTC.

The CDR3 sequence: CASPRQGGNEQFF. CDR3 DNA sequence: TGTGCCAGCCCAAGACAGGGAGGGAATGAGCAGTTCTTC. The chain links TRBV2 to TRBJ2-1; D might be TRBD1 or TRBD2, each matching 7 bases. The V end was cut by 8 bases, the J end by 7 bases, with 15 bases between. This CDR3 is built from 13 residues. CDR1 is SNHLY and CDR2 is FYNNEI in the germline V gene.

This chain uses TRBV7-6 with TRBJ1-5, with D uncertain. Germline V gene lookup returns CDR1 SGHVS and CDR2 FNYEAQ. This CDR3 is 17 amino acids long. V was shortened by 5 bases and J by 2 bases, with 19 bases between the two germline ends. CDR3 region: CASSLNTKMGGNQPQHF. The CDR3 region has the DNA TGTGCCAGCAGCCTCAACACCAAAATGGGCGGCAATCAGCCCCAGCATTTT.

J is TRBJ2-2 and V is TRBV5-4, with D maybe TRBD2 (6 bases). The V end was cut by 0 bases, the J end by 6 bases, with 9 bases between. Germline CDR1 and CDR2: SGHNT and YYREEE (reference sequence). The CDR3 is 14 amino acids. The CDR3 DNA is TGTGCCAGCAGCTTGGTGGAGGGCCCCGGGGAGCTGTTTTTT. As protein: CASSLVEGPGELFF.

CDR3 nucleotides: TGTGCCAGCGGATCCTTTCTAGCGGATACCTACGAGCAGTACTTC. This codes for CASGSFLADTYEQYF. This sequence joins TRBV6-5 and TRBJ2-7, with 7 bases that match TRBD2. Trimming took 8 bases from V and 2 from J; bases not matched to a gene: 12. From germline, CDR1 is MNHEY and CDR2 SVGAGI. This CDR3 has 15 amino acids.

The chain uses TRBV27 and TRBJ2-1; 7 bases match TRBD1. V was clipped by 3 bases and J by 10 bases; unmatched bases: 6. The V gene's germline CDR1 is MNHEY and CDR2 SMNVEV (reference sequence). The CDR3 has 13 residues. CDR3 nucleotide sequence: TGTGCCAGCAGTTTCGTGACAGGGAACGAGCAGTTCTTC. Its translation: CASSFVTGNEQFF.

The V and J genes are TRBV19 and TRBJ2-7; D gene uncertain. The CDR3 sequence is 13 residues long. V lost 5 bases to trimming and J lost 6 bases, with 14 bases between them. Germline V CDR1 and CDR2: LNHDA, SQIVND (reference sequence). The CDR3 region has the DNA TGTGCCAGTAGTCTAACCGACCCCAGCGAGCAGTACTTC. This translates into CASSLTDPSEQYF.

CDR3 amino acids: CASSEGTGAGNEQFF. The CDR3 DNA follows: TGTGCCAGCAGTGAGGGGACAGGGGCTGGGAATGAGCAGTTCTTC. The chain uses TRBV25-1 and TRBJ2-1; TRBD1 matches at 10 bases. The germline CDR1 and CDR2 sequences are MGHDK and SYGVNS. CDR3 length: 15 residues. With V trimmed by 3 bases and J by 7 bases, 6 bases remained unmatched.

The gene calls are TRBV27 and TRBJ2-3; D gene uncertain. The CDR3 loop spans 16 amino acids. Germline CDR1 reads MNHEY; CDR2 reads SMNVEV (reference sequence). The V gene lost 5 bases and the J gene lost 2 bases, with 17 bases spanning the gap. The CDR3 DNA reads TGTGCCAGCAGTCCCTCCGACTTGCCCGCCACAGATACGCAGTATTTT. It is translated as CASSPSDLPATDTQYF.

V is TRBV28 and J is TRBJ2-5; D is undetermined. The germline gives CDR1 MDHEN, CDR2 SYDVKM. Trimming stripped 3 bases from V and 0 bases from J, with 11 bases between. The CDR3 runs 15 residues. This CDR3 is CASSFPGVYQETQYF. In DNA, the CDR3 is TGTGCCAGCAGTTTTCCAGGAGTGTACCAAGAGACCCAGTACTTC.

The J gene is TRBJ2-3, the V gene TRBV11-2; D is uncertain. The CDR3 has 13 amino acids. V was cut by 3 bases and J by 4 bases, with 8 bases left in between. Germline loops: CDR1 SGHAT, CDR2 FQNNGV. As DNA, the CDR3 is TGTGCCAGCAGCTTCGAAGGCCCAGATACGCAGTATTTT. It specifies CASSFEGPDTQYF.

V usage is TRBV11-2 and J usage is TRBJ2-7; 11 bases align to TRBD2. CDR3 length: 14 residues. V lost 6 bases and J lost 3; bases outside the gene matches: 4. Per germline, CDR1 SGHAT and CDR2 FQNNGV. Here the CDR3 DNA reads TGTGCCAGCAGGAAACTAGCGGGAGACTACGAGCAGTACTTC. Amino acid sequence: CASRKLAGDYEQYF. Filled out from reference TRBV11-2 and TRBJ2-7, the complete variable domain reads EAGVAQSPRYKIIEKRQSVAFWCNPISGHATLYWYQQILGQGPKLLIQFQNNGVVDDSQLPKDRFSAERLKGVDSTLKIQPAKLEDSAVYLCASRKLAGDYEQYFGPGTRLTVT.

The rearrangement links TRBV10-3 to TRBJ2-7; a weak D match, TRBD2 (6 bases). V dropped 3 bases and J dropped 5 bases, with 26 bases sitting between them. Germline loops: CDR1 ENHRY, CDR2 SYGVKD. The CDR3 sequence is 18 residues long. CDR3 amino acids: CAISERSTPGGIRDEQYF. In DNA form, the CDR3 reads TGTGCCATCAGTGAACGAAGTACTCCCGGGGGTATCAGGGACGAGCAGTACTTC.

The V and J genes are TRBV7-9 and TRBJ2-7; TRBD1 agrees at 8 bases. With 5 bases clipped from V and 3 bases from J, the junction kept 6 bases outside the gene matches. The CDR3 spans 14 residues. Germline V CDR1 and CDR2: SEHNR, FQNEAQ (reference sequence). The CDR3 sequence: CASSPVDRVYEQYF. The CDR3 nucleotides read TGTGCCAGCAGCCCCGTGGACAGGGTCTACGAGCAGTACTTC.

V usage is TRBV4-3 and J usage is TRBJ2-1; the match to TRBD2 covers 7 bases. Germline lookup yields CDR1 LGHNA and CDR2 YSLEER. V trimming: 0 bases; J trimming: 3 bases; junction bases outside the gene matches: 5. The CDR3 extends over 16 amino acids. The CDR3 DNA reads TGCGCCAGCAGCCAAGAGAGAGGCGGGAGCTACAATGAGCAGTTCTTC. Its translation: CASSQERGGSYNEQFF.